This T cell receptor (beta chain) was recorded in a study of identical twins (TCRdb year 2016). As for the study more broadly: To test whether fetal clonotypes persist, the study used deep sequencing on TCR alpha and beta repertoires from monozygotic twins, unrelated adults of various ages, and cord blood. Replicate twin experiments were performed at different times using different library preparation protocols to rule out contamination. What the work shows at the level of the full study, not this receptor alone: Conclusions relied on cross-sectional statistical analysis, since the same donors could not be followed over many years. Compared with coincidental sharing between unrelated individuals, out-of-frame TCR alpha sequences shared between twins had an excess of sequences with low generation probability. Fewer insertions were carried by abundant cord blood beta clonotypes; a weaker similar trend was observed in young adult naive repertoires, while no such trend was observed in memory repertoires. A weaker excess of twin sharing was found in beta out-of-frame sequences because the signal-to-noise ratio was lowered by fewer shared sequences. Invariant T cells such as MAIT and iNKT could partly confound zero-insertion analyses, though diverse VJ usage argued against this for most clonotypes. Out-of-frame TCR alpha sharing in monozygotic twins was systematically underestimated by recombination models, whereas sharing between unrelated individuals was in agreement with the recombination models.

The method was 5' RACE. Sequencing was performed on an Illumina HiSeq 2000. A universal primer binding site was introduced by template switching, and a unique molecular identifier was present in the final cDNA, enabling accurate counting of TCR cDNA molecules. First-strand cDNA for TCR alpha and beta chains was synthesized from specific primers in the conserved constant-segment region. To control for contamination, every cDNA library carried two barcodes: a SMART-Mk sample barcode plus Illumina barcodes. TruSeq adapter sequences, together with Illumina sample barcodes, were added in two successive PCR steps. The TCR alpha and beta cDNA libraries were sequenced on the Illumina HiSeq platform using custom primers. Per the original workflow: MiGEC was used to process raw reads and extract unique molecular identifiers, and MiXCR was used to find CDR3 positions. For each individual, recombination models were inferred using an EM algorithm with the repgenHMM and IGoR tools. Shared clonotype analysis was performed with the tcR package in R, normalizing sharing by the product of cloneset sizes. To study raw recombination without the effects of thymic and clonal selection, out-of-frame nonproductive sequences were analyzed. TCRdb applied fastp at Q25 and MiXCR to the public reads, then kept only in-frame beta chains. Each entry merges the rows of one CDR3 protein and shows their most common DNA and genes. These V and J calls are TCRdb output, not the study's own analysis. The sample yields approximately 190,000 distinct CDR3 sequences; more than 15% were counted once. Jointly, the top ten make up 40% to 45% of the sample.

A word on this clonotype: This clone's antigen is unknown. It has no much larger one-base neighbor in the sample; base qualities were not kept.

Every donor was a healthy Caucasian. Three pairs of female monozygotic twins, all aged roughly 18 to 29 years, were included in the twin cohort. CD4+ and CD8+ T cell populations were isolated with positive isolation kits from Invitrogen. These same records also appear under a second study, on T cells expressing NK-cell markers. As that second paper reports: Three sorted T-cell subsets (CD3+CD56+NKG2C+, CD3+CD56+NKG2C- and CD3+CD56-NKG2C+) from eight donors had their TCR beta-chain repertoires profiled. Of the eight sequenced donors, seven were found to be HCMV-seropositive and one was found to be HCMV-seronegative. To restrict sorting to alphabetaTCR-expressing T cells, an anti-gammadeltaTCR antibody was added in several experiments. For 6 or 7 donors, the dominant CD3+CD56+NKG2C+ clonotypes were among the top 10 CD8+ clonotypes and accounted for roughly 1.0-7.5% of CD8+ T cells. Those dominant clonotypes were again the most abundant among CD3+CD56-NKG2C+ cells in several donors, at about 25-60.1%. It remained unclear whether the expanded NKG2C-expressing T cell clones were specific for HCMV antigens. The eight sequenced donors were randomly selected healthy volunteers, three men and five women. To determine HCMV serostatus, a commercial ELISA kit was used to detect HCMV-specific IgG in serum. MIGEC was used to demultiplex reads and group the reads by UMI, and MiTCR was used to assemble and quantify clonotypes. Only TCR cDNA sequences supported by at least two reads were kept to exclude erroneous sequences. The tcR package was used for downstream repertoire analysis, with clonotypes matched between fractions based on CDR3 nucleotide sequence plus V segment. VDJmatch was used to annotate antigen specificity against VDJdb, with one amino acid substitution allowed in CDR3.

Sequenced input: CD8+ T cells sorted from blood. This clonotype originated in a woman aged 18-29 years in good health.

The CDR3 region: CASSSWASGEDEQFF. The DNA is as follows: TGTGCCAGCAGCTCGTGGGCTAGCGGGGAGGATGAGCAGTTCTTC. The V and J segments used are TRBV7-9 and TRBJ2-1; TRBD2 lines up with 9 middle nucleotides. Per the germline V gene (reference sequence), SEHNR is the CDR1 and FQNEAQ is the CDR2. V is trimmed back by 4 bases and J by 8 bases, and the junction contains 9 bases that no gene match accounts for. From its cysteine to its phenylalanine, the CDR3 spans 15 amino acids. Only the CDR3 part of the read is kept: 45 bases, read in frame from the first base.